Listed below are T cell receptor beta chains from one sample, sequenced in a study of cytomegalovirus exposure and HLA in healthy donors. Using immunoSEQ multiplex PCR, the repertoire was profiled, and TCRdb retains in-frame clones only, with some absent. The repertoire holds about 130,000 clones, with around 72% as singletons. Sample: PBMCs. Receptors were obtained from a man aged 30-40 years in good health and CMV-seronegative. The CDR3 runs from the conserved cysteine through the conserved F or W. D genes are given only for firm matches. Some rows mark clone size as missing; the rest say once, few, many or name a class of expanded clone.

CASSLRDRGQGSPLHF TGTGCCAGCAGCCTTCGGGACAGGGGGCAGGGTTCACCCCTCCACTTT few TRBV9 TRBD1 TRBJ1-6
CATGGNYYEQYF TGTGCCACTGGGGGGAATTACTACGAGCAGTACTTC - TRBV7-2 - TRBJ2-7
CASSSTGGGDEKLFF TGTGCCAGCAGTTCCACAGGGGGCGGGGATGAAAAACTGTTTTTT - TRBV6-1 TRBD1 TRBJ1-4
CASCPRGLTGELFF TGTGCCAGCTGCCCCCGAGGGCTCACCGGGGAGCTGTTTTTT - TRBV2 - TRBJ2-2
CASSSGTDYGYTF TGTGCCAGCTCTTCCGGGACAGATTATGGCTACACCTTC - TRBV18 TRBD1 TRBJ1-2
CASSHPQGYGYTF TGCGCCAGCAGCCACCCACAGGGATACGGCTACACCTTC - TRBV4-3 - TRBJ1-2
CASSDQGAGNQPQHF TGTGCCAGCAGCGACCAGGGGGCTGGCAATCAGCCCCAGCATTTT - TRBV11-1 TRBD1 TRBJ1-5
CASSARVMNTEAFF TGTGCCAGCAGCGCCAGGGTTATGAACACTGAAGCTTTCTTT - TRBV9 - TRBJ1-1
CASSSETSGEGNEQFF TGTGCCAGCAGTTCCGAGACTAGCGGGGAGGGGAATGAGCAGTTCTTC - TRBV27 TRBD2 TRBJ2-1
CASSHLYRGLFSEQFF TGCGCCAGCAGCCATTTGTACAGGGGGCTTTTTTCTGAGCAGTTCTTC - TRBV4-1 TRBD1 TRBJ2-1
CASSLVPEAEGYTF TGTGCCAGCAGCTTAGTCCCGGAGGCTGAGGGCTACACCTTC few TRBV7-3 - TRBJ1-2
CASSFPGGYNEQFF TGTGCCAGCAGTTTCCCCGGGGGCTACAATGAGCAGTTCTTC - TRBV11-2 - TRBJ2-1
CASSLAGNEQFF TGTGCCAGCAGTTTAGCCGGCAATGAGCAGTTCTTC - TRBV28 - TRBJ2-1
CASSADSVNQPQHF TGTGCCAGCAGCGCGGACAGTGTGAATCAGCCCCAGCATTTT few TRBV2 - TRBJ1-5
CASSLTGLDTDTQYF TGTGCCAGCAGCTTAACGGGACTCGACACAGATACGCAGTATTTT few TRBV7-3 - TRBJ2-3
CASSVGALAITDTQYF TGTGCCAGCAGCGTAGGGGCTTTGGCGATCACAGATACGCAGTATTTT - TRBV9 - TRBJ2-3
CASSVAGLMNTEAFF TGTGCCAGCAGCGTAGCGGGACTAATGAACACTGAAGCTTTCTTT few TRBV9 - TRBJ1-1
CASSSGTGFSPLHF TGTGCCAGCAGCTCCGGGACAGGGTTTTCACCCCTCCACTTT - TRBV5-4 TRBD1 TRBJ1-6
CASARQGTQETQYF TGTGCCAGCGCTAGACAGGGGACCCAAGAGACCCAGTACTTC - TRBV2 TRBD1 TRBJ2-5
CASSLISRGGMNTEAFF TGTGCCAGCAGTTTAATTTCACGGGGGGGCATGAACACTGAAGCTTTCTTT - TRBV28 - TRBJ1-1
CASSPNRGKGTEAFF TGTGCCAGCAGCCCAAACAGGGGGAAGGGCACTGAAGCTTTCTTT - TRBV7-9 TRBD1 TRBJ1-1
CASSLGVRGYDTGELFF TGCGCCAGCAGCTTGGGGGTCCGGGGGTACGACACCGGGGAGCTGTTTTTT - TRBV5-1 - TRBJ2-2
CASRGDRGFEAFF TGTGCCAGCAGGGGGGACAGGGGGTTTGAAGCTTTCTTT - TRBV11-2 TRBD1 TRBJ1-1
CASSLGQTTEAFF TGTGCCAGCAGCTTAGGACAGACCACTGAAGCTTTCTTT few TRBV7-9 - TRBJ1-1
CATSREIRVDSNQPQHF TGTGCCACCAGCAGAGAAATCAGGGTCGATAGCAATCAGCCCCAGCATTTT - TRBV15 - TRBJ1-5
CASSSDRGQAETQYF TGTGCCAGCAGCTCGGACAGGGGGCAGGCGGAGACCCAGTACTTC - TRBV7-2 TRBD1 TRBJ2-5
CASSLFGQGQPQHF TGTGCCAGCAGTTTATTTGGACAGGGGCAGCCCCAGCATTTT once TRBV28 TRBD1 TRBJ1-5
CARGQVWVGYEQYF TGTGCCAGGGGACAGGTGTGGGTCGGCTACGAGCAGTACTTC - TRBV28 TRBD1 TRBJ2-7
CASSLEGNNSPLHF TGTGCCAGCAGCTTAGAGGGTAATAATTCACCCCTCCACTTT - TRBV7-3 - TRBJ1-6
CASSLVTRGDTQYF TGTGCCAGCAGCTTAGTGACGCGGGGAGATACGCAGTATTTT - TRBV7-8 - TRBJ2-3
CAWSVPGESYNEQFF TGTGCCTGGAGTGTTCCCGGGGAATCCTACAATGAGCAGTTCTTC - TRBV30 - TRBJ2-1
CASSRRAYYEQYF TGCGCCAGCAGCAGGAGGGCATACTACGAGCAGTACTTC few TRBV5-1 - TRBJ2-7
CASRGTENEQFF TGTGCCAGCAGGGGGACTGAGAATGAGCAGTTCTTC few TRBV5-6 - TRBJ2-1
CASSYTRDIVTPLHF TGTGCCAGCAGTTACACACGGGACATAGTGACCCCCCTCCACTTT once TRBV6-5 - TRBJ1-6
CASSLVLDYNEQFF TGTGCCAGCAGTCTAGTACTAGATTACAATGAGCAGTTCTTC - TRBV6-5 - TRBJ2-1
CASSYWGRETQYF TGCGCCAGCAGTTACTGGGGGCGCGAGACCCAGTACTTC - TRBV5-1 - TRBJ2-5
CASSHYGTAYEQYF TGTGCCAGCAGCCATTACGGGACAGCCTACGAGCAGTACTTC - TRBV14 TRBD1 TRBJ2-7
CASNTGNTGELFF TGTGCCAGTAATACGGGAAACACCGGGGAGCTGTTTTTT - TRBV19 - TRBJ2-2
CASSPVSGNTIYF TGTGCCAGCAGCCCGGTCTCTGGAAACACCATATATTTT - TRBV7-9 - TRBJ1-3
CASGDRGGFGVAKNIQYF TGTGCTAGTGGGGACAGGGGGGGATTTGGGGTTGCCAAAAACATTCAGTACTTC - TRBV12-5 TRBD1 TRBJ2-4
CASSLVEGANSPLHF TGTGCCAGCAGTTTGGTGGAGGGGGCCAATTCACCCCTCCACTTT - TRBV6-6 TRBD1 TRBJ1-6
CASSELTGVVWQYF TGTGCCAGCAGTGAACTGACAGGGGTGGTATGGCAGTACTTC - TRBV6-1 TRBD1 TRBJ2-7
CASSITPGTEAFF TGTGCCAGCAGCATAACCCCAGGAACTGAAGCTTTCTTT - TRBV7-3 - TRBJ1-1
CASSGTGGYEQYF TGTGCCAGCAGTGGTACAGGGGGCTACGAGCAGTACTTC - TRBV2 TRBD1 TRBJ2-7
CSSSPRSGSGEKLFF TGTTCCAGCAGCCCCAGGTCAGGGTCGGGTGAAAAACTGTTTTTT - TRBV7-9 - TRBJ1-4
CASSAMTGTGGYEQYF TGCGCCAGCAGTGCCATGACCGGGACAGGGGGCTACGAGCAGTACTTC few TRBV10-1 TRBD1 TRBJ2-7
CAWSAGTVDSNQPQHF TGTGCCTGGAGTGCGGGGACAGTAGATAGCAATCAGCCCCAGCATTTT few TRBV30 TRBD1 TRBJ1-5
CASSYSGGGSDTQYF TGTGCCAGCAGCTATAGCGGGGGGGGTTCAGATACGCAGTATTTT - TRBV11-2 TRBD2 TRBJ2-3
CASSVGGGGHNEQFF TGTGCCAGCAGCGTAGGAGGGGGGGGCCATAATGAGCAGTTCTTC few TRBV9 - TRBJ2-1
CASSDEPGGRTEAFF TGTGCCAGCAGTGACGAACCGGGAGGAAGAACTGAAGCTTTCTTT - TRBV6-4 - TRBJ1-1
CASSHRDRDYGYTF TGTGCCAGCAGTCATCGGGACAGGGACTATGGCTACACCTTC - TRBV27 TRBD1 TRBJ1-2
CASSLTPGQGNNSPLHF TGCGCCAGCAGCTTAACACCGGGACAGGGGAACAATTCACCCCTCCACTTT - TRBV5-1 TRBD1 TRBJ1-6
CASSLTRGNTEAFF TGTGCCAGCAGCTTGACCAGGGGGAACACTGAAGCTTTCTTT once TRBV5-4 - TRBJ1-1
CSVDFFQGGGSYEQYF TGCAGCGTTGATTTCTTCCAGGGCGGAGGGTCCTACGAGCAGTACTTC - TRBV29-1 - TRBJ2-7
CASSPDNSYEQYF TGTGCCAGCAGCCCCGATAACAGCTACGAGCAGTACTTC - TRBV7-3 - TRBJ2-7